This T cell receptor beta chain was retrieved from a study of blood T cells in healthy people across ages. It was with a sample-barcoded 5' primer and a J-beta primer mix that a second PCR of roughly 6 to 12 cycles was run. Every cDNA molecule bore a tag from a template-switch adaptor containing 12 random nucleotides. TCRdb processed the 5' RACE reads anew with MiXCR; each CDR3 protein has one entry. The sample holds about 730,000 distinct CDR3 sequences, approximately 43% seen once. This clonotype has more than one count but fewer than ten. The germline V and J ends were trimmed by 4 bases and 2 bases, with 12 bases remaining between them. The germline V gene has CDR1 SGHRS and CDR2 YFSETQ. This CDR3 has 14 amino acids. Total RNA was extracted at no less than 6 micrograms per sample.

Sequencing was carried out using blood. This TCR was sampled from a woman in her sixties in good health. V gene TRBV5-1 combines with J gene TRBJ2-5; D unresolved. Written as DNA, the CDR3 is TGCGCCAGCAGCCCGGCGTTGGGGCAAGAGACCCAGTACTTC. It yields the protein CASSPALGQETQYF.